This T cell receptor beta chain came from a study of CD8 T cells in Susac syndrome. Details on this clonotype: Its antigen is not known.

Germline loops: CDR1 LGHDT, CDR2 YNNKEL (reference sequence). The V end lost 2 bases, the J end lost 6 bases, and 5 bases lay between the germline ends. The CDR3 is made up of 12 amino acids. CD8+ and CD4+ T cells from blood underwent TCR beta sequencing. Treatment-naive patients with stable or active relapsing-remitting disease served as multiple sclerosis controls. General study findings and limits: It was acknowledged in the study that its TCR sequencing and HLA analysis involved a relatively small number of individuals.

An input of about 0.5 to 1 ug of RNA was subjected to reverse transcription using random hexamers. TCRdb ran MiXCR on the immunoSEQ multiplex PCR reads and lists one entry per CDR3 protein. The data show around 140,000 distinct CDR3 sequences, around 75% seen once. Sequencing used CD8+ T cells from PBMCs. The V gene is TRBV3-1, the J gene TRBJ1-5; D gene unclear. This receptor was obtained from a human donor with multiple sclerosis. The CDR3 DNA is TGTGCCAGCAGCCAATTAGGTCAGCCCCAGCATTTT. Protein: CASSQLGQPQHF. The complete variable domain, with remaining parts taken from reference TRBV3-1 and TRBJ1-5, reads DTAVSQTPKYLVTQMGNDKSIKCEQNLGHDTMYWYKQDSKKFLKIMFSYNNKELIINETVPNRFSPKSPDKAHLNLHINSLELGDSAVYFCASSQLGQPQHFGDGTRLSIL.